Each of the 7 T cell receptor beta chains below was sequenced from the same sample in a study of shared clonotypes between healthy human individuals (dated by TCRdb to the early 2020s). To prepare the library, the immunoSEQ multiplex PCR assay was applied. Not all clones reach the TCRdb copy of this immuneACCESS table, which keeps in-frame sequences only. Checked studies attribute under half of the gap to unresolved V genes and leave the rest unexplained. The sample has roughly 500,000 clones on record, about four fifths of them singletons. The top ten clonotypes cover under 15% of the sample. The sequencing input was PBMCs. These receptors were taken from a woman aged 40 to 55 in good health. Some clones in this sample may be carry-over from other donors' samples.

The rearrangement joins TRBV18 to TRBJ1-1, with TRBD1 identical over 7 bases. Germline loops: CDR1 KGHSH, CDR2 LQKENI. The CDR3 is 14 residues long. V gave up 3 bases and J gave up 3 bases; unmatched junction bases: 4. The CDR3 is CASSPAGGYTEAFF. The CDR3 DNA is TGTGCCAGCTCACCGGCAGGGGGTTACACTGAAGCTTTCTTT.

This chain uses TRBV27 with TRBJ2-1; D is uncertain. From germline, CDR1 is MNHEY and CDR2 SMNVEV (reference sequence). V dropped 1 base and J dropped 2 bases, with 9 bases sitting between them. The CDR3 sequence is 15 residues long. Here the CDR3 reads CASSLYGNPYNEQFF. The CDR3 bases are TGTGCCAGCAGTTTATACGGTAACCCCTACAATGAGCAGTTCTTC.

V and J are TRBV6-6 and TRBJ2-7; 10 bases fit TRBD2. The V gene's germline CDR1 is MNHNY and CDR2 SVGAGI (reference sequence). This CDR3 contains 13 residues. Germline trimming cut 8 bases from V and 1 base from J; bases unmatched to any gene: 2. The CDR3 is CASSGLASYEQYF. The DNA of the CDR3 is TGTGCCAGCTCGGGACTAGCGTCCTACGAGCAGTACTTC.

This sequence joins TRBV9 and TRBJ2-7; D remains unclear. CDR3 length: 13 residues. V lost 3 bases, J lost 5 bases, and 12 bases lay in between. Germline CDR1 SGDLS, CDR2 YYNGEE. CDR3 loop: CASSGTALDEQYF. The DNA for the CDR3 is TGTGCCAGCAGCGGAACGGCCCTCGACGAGCAGTACTTC.

The chain is built from TRBV5-4 and TRBJ2-1, with 7 bases fitting TRBD1. CDR3 length: 13 amino acids. Germline lookup yields CDR1 SGHNT and CDR2 YYREEE (reference sequence). V lost 2 bases to trimming and J lost 6 bases; unmatched junction nucleotides: 2. The CDR3, as DNA: TGTGCCAGCAGCTTAAGACAGGGCAATGAGCAGTTCTTC. Its translation is CASSLRQGNEQFF. Full variable domain (missing parts from reference TRBV5-4 and TRBJ2-1): ETGVTQSPTHLIKTRGQQVTLRCSSQSGHNTVSWYQQALGQGPQFIFQYYREEENGRGNFPPRFSGLQFPNYSSELNVNALELDDSALYLCASSLRQGNEQFFGPGTRLTVL.

The chain is built from TRBV28 and TRBJ1-2; D uncertain. Germline V gives CDR1 MDHEN, CDR2 SYDVKM. There are 12 residues in the CDR3. The V end lost 10 bases, the J end lost 0 bases, and 9 bases lay between the germline ends. The CDR3 spells CANYGANYGYTF. CDR3 coding DNA: TGTGCCAACTACGGAGCTAACTATGGCTACACCTTC.

Only one count was recorded for this clone. The V and J genes are TRBV30 and TRBJ2-1; 8 bases align to TRBD2. Losses at the gene ends were 4 bases for V and 6 bases for J; bases not matched to a gene: 5. The CDR3 runs to 13 residues. Per the germline V gene, CDR1 is GTSNPN and CDR2 is SVGIG (reference sequence). This CDR3 reads CAWTRTSPNEQFF. In DNA form, the CDR3 reads TGTGCCTGGACTAGGACTAGCCCCAATGAGCAGTTCTTC.